The 30 T cell receptor beta chains below come from one sample, sequenced in a study of regulatory T cells in long-lasting Graves disease. Time point meaning: newly diagnosed GD, antithyroid drugs for less than 3 months. Generation of the TCR library employed RNA extracted from PBMCs. Construction of the TCR beta libraries employed iRepertoire HTBI primers in conjunction with Arm-PCR of CDR3 regions. TCRdb independently ran MiXCR on the multiplex PCR reads; one entry per CDR3 protein. Of around 420,000 distinct CDR3 sequences in the sample, 15% were seen once. The sequencing used peripheral blood mononuclear cells (PBMCs), collected at new diagnosis, from a patient treated with antithyroid drugs. The origin of the receptors is a female donor with Graves disease.

This clonotype appeared many times. The rearrangement links TRBV5-1 to TRBJ2-6; TRBD1 might be the D (5 bases). This CDR3 has 21 amino acids. In germline, CDR1 is SGHRS, CDR2 YFSETQ. The V gene lost 0 bases and the J gene lost 0 bases, with 22 bases spanning the gap. For the CDR3, the DNA is TGCGCCAGCAGCTTGGCTATGTTCAGGGAACCTCAAGACTCTGGGGCCAACGTCCTGACTTTC. The encoded protein is CASSLAMFREPQDSGANVLTF.

This clonotype has a handful of counts. Given the absence of the conserved phenylalanine or tryptophan at the CDR3 end, a read error is likely. The rearrangement links TRBV28 to TRBJ1-2; D not resolved. Deletions cut 1 base from V and 1 base from J, with 1 base between. Per the germline V gene, CDR1 is MDHEN and CDR2 is SYDVKM. The CDR3 length is 12 residues. CDR3 DNA: TGTGCCAGCAGTTTATTTAACTATGGCTACACCCTC. This gives the protein CASSLFNYGYTL.

This clonotype was counted ten times or more. The rearrangement uses TRBV20-1 and TRBJ1-5; D unclear. The CDR3 consists of 13 residues. The germline gives CDR1 DFQATT, CDR2 SNEGSKA (reference sequence). The V end was cut by 5 bases, the J end by 4 bases, with 12 bases between. DNA of the CDR3: TGCAGTGCTGACGCCGGGCCTAATCAGCCCCAGCATTTT. Encoded protein: CSADAGPNQPQHF.

The rearrangement links TRBV6-1 to TRBJ1-2; D remains ambiguous. V lost 0 bases, J lost 6 bases, and 8 bases lay in between. Germline lookup yields CDR1 MNHNS and CDR2 SASEGT. The CDR3 totals 13 residues. The DNA for the CDR3 is TGTGCCAGCAGTGAAGCGCCCGGTGATGGCTACACCTTC. Encoded protein: CASSEAPGDGYTF.

Many counts were recorded for this clonotype. This chain uses TRBV2 with TRBJ1-1, with D tentatively TRBD1 (5 bases). The germline V and J ends were trimmed by 6 bases and 0 bases, with 11 bases remaining between them. Germline loops: CDR1 SNHLY, CDR2 FYNNEI. This CDR3 is built from 14 residues. CDR3 amino acids: CASRSTAMNTEAFF. The CDR3 coding sequence is TGTGCCAGCAGGTCGACAGCTATGAACACTGAAGCTTTCTTT.

The sample holds many counts of this clonotype. The chain couples TRBV7-3 to TRBJ2-1; the match to TRBD2 covers 7 bases. The CDR3 runs 15 residues. Germline V gives CDR1 SGHTA, CDR2 FQGTGA. Trimming at V came to 2 bases and at J to 6 bases, leaving 7 bases not matched to a gene. CDR3 residues: CASSLGGTISNEQFF. CDR3 DNA sequence: TGTGCCAGCAGCTTAGGCGGGACTATTAGCAATGAGCAGTTCTTC.

This clonotype occurred many times. The chain combines TRBV6-2 or TRBV6-3 with TRBJ2-7, with a tentative D call TRBD1 (6 bases). This CDR3 is built from 15 residues. Trimming left V 10 bases short and J 6 bases short, with 25 bases between. The V gene's germline CDR1 is MNHEY and CDR2 SVGEGT. The CDR3 protein is CATLTSQGIGIEQYF. Written as DNA, the CDR3 is TGTGCCACCCTAACCTCCCAGGGGATCGGAATCGAGCAGTACTTC.

This clonotype was observed a handful of times. V and J are TRBV19 and TRBJ1-1; D is unclear. Trimming cost V 10 bases and J 1 base, with 7 bases left between them. The CDR3 has 11 amino acids. Germline assignment: CDR1 LNHDA and CDR2 SQIVND (reference sequence). The CDR3 sequence: CATVSNTEAFF. The CDR3 DNA follows: TGTGCCACCGTATCGAACACTGAAGCTTTCTTT.

This clonotype has at least ten counts. V is TRBV7-7 and J is TRBJ1-2; D is perhaps TRBD1 (6 bases). Germline V CDR1 and CDR2: SSHAT, FNYEAQ (reference sequence). This CDR3 contains 14 residues. Deletions cut 4 bases from V and 6 bases from J, with 15 bases between. The CDR3: CASSYQGQRDGYTF. The DNA for the CDR3 is TGTGCCAGCAGCTACCAGGGGCAGCGGGATGGCTACACCTTC.

DNA of the CDR3: TGCGCCAGCAGACCTCCGGGACTGGGGACCGGGGAGCTGTTTTTT. Encoded protein: CASRPPGLGTGELFF. The chain employs TRBV5-1 and TRBJ2-2, with a weak D call TRBD2 (6 bases). The V end was cut by 5 bases, the J end by 5 bases, with 16 bases between. The CDR3 sequence is 15 residues long. The V gene's germline CDR1 is SGHRS and CDR2 YFSETQ. The whole variable domain, remainder taken from reference TRBV5-1 and TRBJ2-2, is KAGVTQTPRYLIKTRGQQVTLSCSPISGHRSVSWYQQTPGQGLQFLFEYFSETQRNKGNFPGRFSGRQFSNSRSEMNVSTLELGDSALYLCASRPPGLGTGELFFGEGSRLTVL.

V gene TRBV27 combines with J gene TRBJ1-4; no clear D gene. In germline, CDR1 is MNHEY, CDR2 SMNVEV (reference sequence). This CDR3 is 16 amino acids long. The V end lost 6 bases, the J end lost 4 bases, and 18 bases lay between the germline ends. The CDR3 DNA sequence: TGTGCCAGCAGCTTGTATTGGGCATCAGTTAATGAAAAACTGTTTTTT. It encodes CASSLYWASVNEKLFF. The full variable domain, rest sourced from reference TRBV27 and TRBJ1-4, is EAQVTQNPRYLITVTGKKLTVTCSQNMNHEYMSWYRQDPGLGLRQIYYSMNVEVTDKGDVPEGYKVSRKEKRNFPLILESPSPNQTSLYFCASSLYWASVNEKLFFGSGTQLSVL.

There are many counts of this clonotype. The chain has TRBV20-1 and TRBJ1-1; no firm D call. CDR3 length equals 13 residues. V was cut by 3 bases and J by 1 base, with 9 bases left in between. Germline V gives CDR1 DFQATT, CDR2 SNEGSKA (reference sequence). As DNA, the CDR3 is TGCAGTGCTAGCCTCGTGGGGAACACTGAAGCTTTCTTT. Translated: CSASLVGNTEAFF.

This clonotype was counted between two and nine times. The CDR3, as DNA: TGTGCCAGCAGCTTAGTAGGGGGGCCGCCCCTCCACTTT. It codes for CASSLVGGPPLHF. The chain couples TRBV7-2 to TRBJ1-6; perhaps TRBD1 as D (6 bases). The CDR3 is made up of 13 amino acids. Germline loops: CDR1 SGHTA, CDR2 FQGNSA. Trimming removed 1 base from V and 13 bases from J, with 11 bases in between. Variable domain in full (rest from reference TRBV7-2 and TRBJ1-6): GAGVSQSPSNKVTEKGKDVELRCDPISGHTALYWYRQSLGQGLEFLIYFQGNSAPDKSGLPSDRFSAERTGGSVSTLTIQRTQQEDSAVYLCASSLVGGPPLHFGNGTRLTVT.

The chain couples TRBV7-2 to TRBJ1-1; D unresolved. Germline CDR1 reads SGHTA; CDR2 reads FQGNSA. Trimming took 2 bases from V and 0 from J, leaving 10 bases between them. This CDR3 is built from 15 residues. The CDR3, as DNA: TGTGCCAGCAGCTTACTAATTAAGATGAACACTGAAGCTTTCTTT. Protein sequence: CASSLLIKMNTEAFF.

This clonotype was seen repeatedly, ten times or more. The chain employs TRBV27 and TRBJ2-1; 8 bases are a match to TRBD1. Per germline, CDR1 MNHEY and CDR2 SMNVEV (reference sequence). CDR3 size: 16 residues. With V trimmed by 5 bases and J by 5 bases, 11 bases remained unmatched. The CDR3 here is CASSVGTGTGHNEQFF. The CDR3 DNA reads as TGTGCCAGCAGTGTGGGGACGGGGACAGGTCACAATGAGCAGTTCTTC.

This clonotype was seen ten or more times. V gene TRBV18 combines with J gene TRBJ1-2, with D uncertain. Per the germline V gene, CDR1 is KGHSH and CDR2 is LQKENI. Trimming removed 6 bases at V and 1 base at J, with 6 bases between. CDR3 length: 12 amino acids. This CDR3 reads CASSPDNYGYTF. CDR3 in DNA: TGTGCCAGCTCGCCAGATAACTATGGCTACACCTTC.

This clonotype was recorded many times. J is TRBJ2-7 and V is TRBV27; D might be TRBD1 (5 bases). There are 12 residues in the CDR3. The germline V gene has CDR1 MNHEY and CDR2 SMNVEV (reference sequence). V was trimmed by 5 bases and J by 8 bases, leaving 13 bases between them. CDR3 DNA: TGTGCCAGCAGTGACGGACACCTGAAGCAGTACTTC. This codes for CASSDGHLKQYF.

The chain combines TRBV28 with TRBJ2-1; possibly TRBD1 for D (6 bases). The CDR3 has 15 residues. The germline V gene encodes CDR1 MDHEN and CDR2 SYDVKM. The germline V and J ends were trimmed by 8 bases and 0 bases, with 14 bases remaining between them. The CDR3 nucleotides read TGTGCCAGCGCCGGGACATTGAGCTCCTACAATGAGCAGTTCTTC. It specifies CASAGTLSSYNEQFF.

The chain recombines TRBV7-2 with TRBJ2-3, with 15 positions matching TRBD2. The germline CDR1 and CDR2 sequences are SGHTA and FQGNSA. This CDR3 has 17 amino acids. J lost 2 bases, V lost 1 base, and 1 base had no gene match. Here the CDR3 reads CASSLGTSGRDTDTQYF. The CDR3 nucleotides are TGTGCCAGCAGCTTAGGGACTAGCGGGAGGGACACAGATACGCAGTATTTT.

This clonotype was observed at least ten times. V usage is TRBV4-1 and J usage is TRBJ1-5; maybe TRBD1 (6 bases). CDR1 and CDR2 from the germline V gene are MGHRA and YSYEKL. The CDR3 is 16 residues long. Trimming shortened V by 4 bases and J by 0 bases, and 13 bases separated the two germline ends. CDR3 DNA: TGCGCCAGCAGCCTCGGGACACAATATAGCAATCAGCCCCAGCATTTT. It encodes CASSLGTQYSNQPQHF.

V and J are TRBV11-1 and TRBJ1-1, with 7 bases fitting TRBD1. Per the germline V gene, CDR1 is SGHAT and CDR2 is FQDESV (reference sequence). The junction had 7 bases not matched to a gene; V was cut back by 9 bases and J by 3 bases. The CDR3 has 13 residues. The CDR3 DNA reads as TGTGCCAGTCACAGGGGAGGGGACACTGAAGCTTTCTTT. Residues: CASHRGGDTEAFF.

A word on this clonotype: Just one base apart from a much larger clone, this may be a read error. The chain carries TRBV7-3 and TRBJ2-2; D may be TRBD2 (6 bases). CDR1 and CDR2 from the germline V gene are SGHTA and FQGTGA. V was clipped by 4 bases and J by 6 bases, with 12 bases between them. This CDR3 has 14 amino acids. The CDR3 DNA reads TGTGCCAGCAGCTCGGGCGGGATGGCCGGGGAGCTGTTTTTT. Amino acids: CASSSGGMAGELFF.

The chain recombines TRBV7-9 with TRBJ1-4, with D uncertain. The CDR3 is made up of 15 amino acids. The V gene's germline CDR1 is SEHNR and CDR2 FQNEAQ (reference sequence). Between the trimmed V and J ends, which lost 6 bases and 14 bases, there was a span of 25 bases. The CDR3 DNA follows: TGTGCCAGCAGTTTAACTACCAGAGAACCCGTTGGTCTGTTTTTT. Translation: CASSLTTREPVGLFF.

The V gene is TRBV7-2, the J gene TRBJ1-2; D possibly corresponds to TRBD1 (5 bases). This CDR3 has 14 residues. Trimming stripped 2 bases from V and 5 bases from J, with 12 bases between. Looked up from germline, CDR1 is SGHTA and CDR2 is FQGNSA. CDR3 sequence: CASSLLWGEYGYTF. In DNA form, the CDR3 reads TGTGCCAGCAGCTTACTCTGGGGGGAGTATGGCTACACCTTC.

This clonotype was recorded many times. V is TRBV5-1 and J is TRBJ2-2; TRBD1 aligns across 8 bases. V dropped 4 bases and J dropped 0; count of bases not matched to a gene: 5. The CDR3 runs to 16 residues. From germline, CDR1 is SGHRS and CDR2 YFSETQ. This CDR3 reads CASSPWGQANTGELFF. The CDR3 DNA reads TGCGCCAGCAGCCCCTGGGGACAGGCGAACACCGGGGAGCTGTTTTTT.

This clonotype was seen many times. This rearrangement joins TRBV7-6 to TRBJ1-2; D is ambiguous. Trimming shortened V by 6 bases and J by 2 bases, and 16 bases separated the two germline ends. Germline V gene sequence: CDR1 SGHVS, CDR2 FNYEAQ. The CDR3 covers 15 residues. CDR3 sequence reads: CASSPRRAVNYGYTF. Written as DNA, the CDR3 is TGTGCCAGCAGTCCTCGACGTGCCGTAAACTATGGCTACACCTTC.

This clonotype has at least ten counts. The V gene is TRBV27, the J gene TRBJ2-3; tentative D call: TRBD2 (5 bases). Per the germline V gene, CDR1 is MNHEY and CDR2 is SMNVEV (reference sequence). This CDR3 spans 13 amino acids. Trimming left V 6 bases short and J 6 bases short, with 13 bases between. CDR3 region: CASSPPGGDTQYF. The CDR3 DNA sequence: TGTGCCAGCAGCCCCCCGGGCGGGGATACGCAGTATTTT.

This chain's CDR3 is CASSEGRTGIDEQYF. The DNA of the CDR3 is TGTGCCAGCAGTGAGGGGAGGACAGGGATTGACGAGCAGTACTTC. The rearrangement uses TRBV2 and TRBJ2-7, with TRBD1 matching 8 bases. CDR3 size: 15 residues. Germline CDR1 and CDR2: SNHLY and FYNNEI. V lost 3 bases, J lost 5 bases, and 9 bases stayed unmatched.

Many counts were recorded for this clonotype. The V and J genes are TRBV20-1 and TRBJ2-7; D might be TRBD1 (6 bases). Trimming took off 5 bases at V and 6 bases at J, with 8 bases between the two ends. CDR1 and CDR2 from the germline V gene are DFQATT and SNEGSKA (reference sequence). CDR3 length equals 10 residues. In nucleotides, the CDR3 is TGCAGTGCTTACAGGGTCGAGCAGTACTTC. Protein: CSAYRVEQYF.

The sample holds a few counts of this clonotype. This rearrangement joins TRBV30 to TRBJ1-2; 7 nucleotides align to TRBD1. CDR3 length: 14 amino acids. Trimming took 2 bases from V and 4 from J; bases not matched to a gene: 7. Germline CDR1 GTSNPN, CDR2 SVGIG (reference sequence). In DNA, the CDR3 is TGTGCCTGGAGTAAACGAGGGGGCAGCTATGGCTACACCTTC. Its translation: CAWSKRGGSYGYTF.